This T cell receptor (beta chain) was sequenced during a study of monozygotic twins with inflammatory bowel disease. Study-level results: Relative clonotype sharing with others was diminished in IBD patients versus healthy twins, particularly with disease activity.

Template switching incorporated UMIs with a 6-nucleotide sample barcode. After re-calling the 5' RACE reads, TCRdb lists one entry per CDR3 protein, DNA absent. The ten top clones account for 2% to 2.5%, within a sample of around 380,000 distinct CDR3 sequences. Of note for this clonotype: Its target is unknown.

This CDR3 region has 21 residues. Germline CDR1 is SGHDN and CDR2 is FVKESK. This sequence joins TRBV14 and TRBJ2-1; TCRdb indicates TRBD2, and absent DNA this call remains unverified. Sequences were obtained from blood. This TCR was recovered from a human donor with ulcerative colitis or Crohn's disease, or a healthy co-twin of an affected twin (not recorded which). The chain's CDR3 is CASSQETSGRGFGAAGNEQFF.